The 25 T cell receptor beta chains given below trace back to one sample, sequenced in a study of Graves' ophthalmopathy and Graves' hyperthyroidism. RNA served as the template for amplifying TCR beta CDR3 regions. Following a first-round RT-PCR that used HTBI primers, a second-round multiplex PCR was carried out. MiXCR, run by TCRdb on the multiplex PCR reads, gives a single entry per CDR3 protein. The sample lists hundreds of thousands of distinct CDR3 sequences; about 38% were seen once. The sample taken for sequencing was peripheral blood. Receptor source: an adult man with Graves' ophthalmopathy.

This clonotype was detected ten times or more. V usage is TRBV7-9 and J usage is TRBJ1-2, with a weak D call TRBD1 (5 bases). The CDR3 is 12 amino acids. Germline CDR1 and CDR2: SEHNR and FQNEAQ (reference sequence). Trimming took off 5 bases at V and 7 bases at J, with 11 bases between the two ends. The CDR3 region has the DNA TGTGCCAGCAGCCCCCAGGGAGCTGGCTACACCTTC. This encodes CASSPQGAGYTF.

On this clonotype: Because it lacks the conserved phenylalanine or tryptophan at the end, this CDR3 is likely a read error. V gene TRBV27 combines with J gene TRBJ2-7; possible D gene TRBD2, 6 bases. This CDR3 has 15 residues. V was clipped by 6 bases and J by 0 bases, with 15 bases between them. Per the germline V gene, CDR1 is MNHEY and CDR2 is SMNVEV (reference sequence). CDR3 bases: TGTGCCAGCAGAAACAAGGGAGGAGGCTCCTACGAGCAGTACCTC. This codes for CASRNKGGGSYEQYL.

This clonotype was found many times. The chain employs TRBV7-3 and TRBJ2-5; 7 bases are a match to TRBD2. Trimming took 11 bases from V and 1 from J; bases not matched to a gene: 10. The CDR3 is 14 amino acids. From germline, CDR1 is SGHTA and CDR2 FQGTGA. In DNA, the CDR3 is TGTGCCCCCGGGGGAGGGAACTGCCAAGAGACCCAGTACTTC. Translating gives CAPGGGNCQETQYF.

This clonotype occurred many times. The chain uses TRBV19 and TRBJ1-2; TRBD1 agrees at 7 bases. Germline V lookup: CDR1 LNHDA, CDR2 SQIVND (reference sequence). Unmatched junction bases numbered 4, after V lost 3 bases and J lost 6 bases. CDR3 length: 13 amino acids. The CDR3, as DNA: TGTGCCAGTAGTATGCAGGGGGTACATGGCTACACCTTC. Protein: CASSMQGVHGYTF.

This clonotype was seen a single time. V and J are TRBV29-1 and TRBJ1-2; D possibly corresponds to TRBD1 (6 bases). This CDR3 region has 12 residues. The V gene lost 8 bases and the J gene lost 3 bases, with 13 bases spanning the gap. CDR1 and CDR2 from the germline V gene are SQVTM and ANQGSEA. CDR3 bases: TGCAGCTTAGGGGCAGGGGACTATGGCTACACCTTC. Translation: CSLGAGDYGYTF. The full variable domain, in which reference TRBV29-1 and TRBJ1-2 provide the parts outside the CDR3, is SAVISQKPSRDICQRGTSLTIQCQVDSQVTMMFWYRQQPGQSLTLIATANQGSEATYESGFVIDKFPISRPNLTFSTLTVSNMSPEDSSIYLCSLGAGDYGYTFGSGTRLTVV.

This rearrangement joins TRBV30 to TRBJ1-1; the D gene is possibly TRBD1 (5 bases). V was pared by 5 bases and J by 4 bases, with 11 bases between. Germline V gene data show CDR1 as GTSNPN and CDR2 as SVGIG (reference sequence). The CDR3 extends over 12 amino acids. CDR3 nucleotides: TGTGCCTGGCGGGGGATTGGCACTGAAGCTTTCTTT. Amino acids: CAWRGIGTEAFF. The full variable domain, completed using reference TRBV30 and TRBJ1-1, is SQTIHQWPATLVQPVGSPLSLECTVEGTSNPNLYWYRQAAGRGLQLLFYSVGIGQISSEVPQNLSASRPQDRQFILSSKKLLLSDSGFYLCAWRGIGTEAFFGQGTRLTVV.

The CDR3: CASSLGGRRNTIYF. In nucleotides, the CDR3 is TGTGCCAGCAGCTTGGGGGGACGGAGGAACACCATATATTTT. The chain joins TRBV7-2 to TRBJ1-3; the D gene is possibly TRBD1 (5 bases). V gave up 3 bases and J gave up 7 bases, with 13 bases separating them. This CDR3 comprises 14 residues. Germline V gene sequence: CDR1 SGHTA, CDR2 FQGNSA.

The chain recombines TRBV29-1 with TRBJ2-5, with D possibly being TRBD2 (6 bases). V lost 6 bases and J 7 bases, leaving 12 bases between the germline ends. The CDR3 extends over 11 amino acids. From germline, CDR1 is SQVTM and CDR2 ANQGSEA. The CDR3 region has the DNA TGCAGCGTCGCCGTGGGAGGGACCCAGTACTTC. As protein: CSVAVGGTQYF. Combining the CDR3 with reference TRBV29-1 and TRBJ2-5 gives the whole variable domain SAVISQKPSRDICQRGTSLTIQCQVDSQVTMMFWYRQQPGQSLTLIATANQGSEATYESGFVIDKFPISRPNLTFSTLTVSNMSPEDSSIYLCSVAVGGTQYFGPGTRLLVL.

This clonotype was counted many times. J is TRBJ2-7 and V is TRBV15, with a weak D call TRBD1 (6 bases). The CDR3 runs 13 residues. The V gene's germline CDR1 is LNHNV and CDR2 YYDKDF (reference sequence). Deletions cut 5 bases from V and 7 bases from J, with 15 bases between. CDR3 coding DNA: TGTGCCACCAGCGGCTTGGCAGGGGAGGAGCAGTACTTC. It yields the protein CATSGLAGEEQYF.

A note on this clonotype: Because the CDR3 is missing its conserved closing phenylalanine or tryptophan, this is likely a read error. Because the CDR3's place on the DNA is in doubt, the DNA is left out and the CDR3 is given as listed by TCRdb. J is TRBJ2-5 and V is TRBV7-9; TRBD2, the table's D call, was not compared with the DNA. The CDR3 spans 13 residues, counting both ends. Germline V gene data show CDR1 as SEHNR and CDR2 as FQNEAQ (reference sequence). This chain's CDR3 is CASSTKGTGTTNT.

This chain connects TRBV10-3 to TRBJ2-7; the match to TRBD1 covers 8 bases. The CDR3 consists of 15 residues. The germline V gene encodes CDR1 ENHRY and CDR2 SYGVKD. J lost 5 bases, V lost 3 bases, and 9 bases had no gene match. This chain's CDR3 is CAISEGPDRVNEQYF. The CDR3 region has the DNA TGTGCCATCAGTGAAGGGCCGGACAGGGTGAACGAGCAGTACTTC.

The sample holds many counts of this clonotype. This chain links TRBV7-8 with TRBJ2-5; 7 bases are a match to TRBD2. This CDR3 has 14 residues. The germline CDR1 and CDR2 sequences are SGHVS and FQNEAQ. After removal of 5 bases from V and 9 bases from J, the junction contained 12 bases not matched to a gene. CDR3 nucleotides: TGTGCCAGCAGCGGAGGGGATCTCCGGGGGGCCCAGTACTTC. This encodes CASSGGDLRGAQYF.

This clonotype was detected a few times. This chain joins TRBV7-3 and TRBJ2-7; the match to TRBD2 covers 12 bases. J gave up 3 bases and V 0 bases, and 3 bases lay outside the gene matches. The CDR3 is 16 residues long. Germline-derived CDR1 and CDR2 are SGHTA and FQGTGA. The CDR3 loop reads CASSLTPSGGVYEQYF. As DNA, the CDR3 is TGTGCCAGCAGCTTAACGCCTAGCGGGGGGGTCTACGAGCAGTACTTC.

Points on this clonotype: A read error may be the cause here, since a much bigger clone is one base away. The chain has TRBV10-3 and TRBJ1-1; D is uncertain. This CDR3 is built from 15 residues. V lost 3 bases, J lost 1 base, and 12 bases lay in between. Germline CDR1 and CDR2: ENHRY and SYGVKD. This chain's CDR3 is CAISEVSRWNTEAFF. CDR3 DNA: TGTGCCATCAGTGAAGTATCTCGGTGGAACACTGAAGCTTTCTTT.

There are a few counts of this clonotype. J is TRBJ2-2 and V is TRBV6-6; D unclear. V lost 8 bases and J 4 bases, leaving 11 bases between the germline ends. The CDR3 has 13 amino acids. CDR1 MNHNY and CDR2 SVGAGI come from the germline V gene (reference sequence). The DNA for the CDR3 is TGTGCCAGCGGGCCAGTTCGCACCGGGGAGCTGTTTTTT. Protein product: CASGPVRTGELFF.

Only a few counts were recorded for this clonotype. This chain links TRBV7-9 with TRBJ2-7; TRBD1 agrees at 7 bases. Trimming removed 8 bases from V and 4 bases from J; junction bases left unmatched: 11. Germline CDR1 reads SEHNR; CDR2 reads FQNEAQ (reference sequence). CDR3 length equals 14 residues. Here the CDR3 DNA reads TGTGCCAGCTCACCAGATTCAGGGGGATACGAGCAGTACTTC. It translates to CASSPDSGGYEQYF.

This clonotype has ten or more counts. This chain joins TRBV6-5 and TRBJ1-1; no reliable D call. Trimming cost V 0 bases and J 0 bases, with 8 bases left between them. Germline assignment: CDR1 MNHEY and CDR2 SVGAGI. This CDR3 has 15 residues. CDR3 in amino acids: CASSYSADVNTEAFF. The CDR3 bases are TGTGCCAGCAGTTACTCGGCCGATGTGAACACTGAAGCTTTCTTT.

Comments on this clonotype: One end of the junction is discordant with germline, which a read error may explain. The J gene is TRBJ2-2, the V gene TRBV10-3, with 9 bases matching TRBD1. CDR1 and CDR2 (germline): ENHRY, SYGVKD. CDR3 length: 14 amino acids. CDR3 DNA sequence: TGTGCCAGCAGTGTGACAGGGGGCACCGGGGAGCTGTTTTTT. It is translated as CASSVTGGTGELFF.

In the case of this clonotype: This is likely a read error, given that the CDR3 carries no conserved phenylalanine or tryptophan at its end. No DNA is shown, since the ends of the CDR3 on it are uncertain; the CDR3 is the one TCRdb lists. Here the CDR3 reads CSVVTWRT. The V call is TRBV29-1, the J call TRBJ1-1. The CDR3 adds up to 8 amino acids, both ends counted. The germline V gene has CDR1 SQVTM and CDR2 ANQGSEA.

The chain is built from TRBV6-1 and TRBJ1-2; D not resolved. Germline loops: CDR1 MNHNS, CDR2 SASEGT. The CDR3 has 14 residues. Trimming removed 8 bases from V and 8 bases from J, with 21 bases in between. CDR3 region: CASASPTLGGGYTF. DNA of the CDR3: TGTGCCAGCGCCAGCCCCACCCTGGGTGGGGGCTACACCTTC.

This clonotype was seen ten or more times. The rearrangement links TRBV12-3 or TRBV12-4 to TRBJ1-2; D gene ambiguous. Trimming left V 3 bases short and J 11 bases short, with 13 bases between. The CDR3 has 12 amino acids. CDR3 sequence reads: CASSFVAGGYTF. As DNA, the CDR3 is TGTGCCAGCAGTTTTGTGGCTGGTGGGTACACCTTC.

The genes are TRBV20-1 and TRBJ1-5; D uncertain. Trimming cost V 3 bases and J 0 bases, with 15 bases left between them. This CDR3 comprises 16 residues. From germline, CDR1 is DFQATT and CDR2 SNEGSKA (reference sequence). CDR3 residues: CSASPQAGYSNQPQHF. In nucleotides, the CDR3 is TGCAGTGCTAGCCCCCAGGCAGGTTATAGCAATCAGCCCCAGCATTTT.

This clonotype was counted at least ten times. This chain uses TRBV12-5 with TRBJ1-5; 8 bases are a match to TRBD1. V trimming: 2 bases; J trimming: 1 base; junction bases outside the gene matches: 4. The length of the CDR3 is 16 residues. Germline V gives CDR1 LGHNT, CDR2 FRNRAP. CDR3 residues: CASGLTGGRSNQPQHF. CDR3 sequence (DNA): TGTGCTAGTGGTTTGACAGGGGGAAGGAGCAATCAGCCCCAGCATTTT. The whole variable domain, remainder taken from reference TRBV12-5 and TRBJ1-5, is DARVTQTPRHKVTEMGQEVTMRCQPILGHNTVFWYRQTMMQGLELLAYFRNRAPLDDSGMPKDRFSAEMPDATLATLKIQPSEPRDSAVYFCASGLTGGRSNQPQHFGDGTRLSIL.

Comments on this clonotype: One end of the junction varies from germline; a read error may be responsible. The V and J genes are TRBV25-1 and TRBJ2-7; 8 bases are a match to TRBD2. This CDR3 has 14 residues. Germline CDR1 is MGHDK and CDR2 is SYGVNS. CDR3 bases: TGTGCCAGCAGTTCGAGCGGGAGCCACTACGGGCAGTACTTC. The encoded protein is CASSSSGSHYGQYF.

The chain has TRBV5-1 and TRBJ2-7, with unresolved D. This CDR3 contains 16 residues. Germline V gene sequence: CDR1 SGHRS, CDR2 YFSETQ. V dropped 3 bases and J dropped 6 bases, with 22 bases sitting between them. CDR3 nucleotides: TGCGCCAGCAGCTCCTCGGCTCAGCCGGGCTCGAGCGAGCAGTACTTC. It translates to CASSSSAQPGSSEQYF.